This T cell receptor (beta chain) appears in the sequencing data of a study of blood T cell repertoires in COVID-19. Overall study context: The United States, Italy and Spain supplied acute and convalescent COVID-19 samples.

Germline loops: CDR1 SGHRS, CDR2 YFSETQ. Trimming removed 0 bases from V and 3 bases from J, with 9 bases in between. The CDR3 runs 15 residues. Sequenced by immunoSEQ multiplex PCR; TCRdb stores in-frame clones only, minus some. Here the sample spans roughly 70,000 clones, about nine tenths being singletons. This TCR came from a man aged 50 or older with acute or convalescent COVID-19. This chain uses TRBV5-1 with TRBJ1-4; no clear D gene. The sequencing sample was made of peripheral blood. CDR3 DNA: TGCGCCAGCAGCTTGGCTCTGGGCCCTAATGAAAAACTGTTTTTT. Translated: CASSLALGPNEKLFF.